Listed here are 9 T cell receptor beta chains from one sample, sequenced in a study of CD8+CD57+ T cells in acquired aplastic anemia. Patients included in sequencing had previously demonstrated CD8+CD57+ cell expansion by flow cytometry. TCR beta VDJ combinations and CDR3 sequences were profiled from genomic DNA. Each CDR3 protein is one row after TCRdb ran MiXCR on the reads. The repertoire consists of fewer than 200,000 distinct CDR3 sequences, with about two thirds occurring once and the leading ten covering about 50%. Sequencing was done on a sample of sorted CD4+, CD8+, or CD8+CD57+ T cells (not recorded which) from PBMCs. The source of these receptors is a human donor with aplastic anemia.

Of note for this clonotype: A much larger clone differs by one base, so this may be a read error. The chain has TRBV5-6 and TRBJ2-1, with D perhaps TRBD2 (6 bases). Germline-derived CDR1 and CDR2 are SGHDT and YYEEEE. The CDR3 sequence is 14 residues long. The chain's CDR3 is CTSSSPGTYNEQFF. As DNA, the CDR3 is TGTACCAGCAGCTCCCCCGGGACTTACAATGAGCAGTTCTTC.

This clonotype has only a few counts. The chain recombines TRBV7-9 with TRBJ1-4; D unclear. The germline V and J ends were trimmed by 3 bases and 3 bases, with 11 bases remaining between them. Per the germline V gene, CDR1 is SEHNR and CDR2 is FQNEAQ (reference sequence). This CDR3 has 15 amino acids. CDR3 nucleotide sequence: TGTGCCAGCAGCTTCGACGGAAGTTCTAATGAAAAACTGTTTTTT. Protein sequence: CASSFDGSSNEKLFF. The full variable domain, in which reference TRBV7-9 and TRBJ1-4 provide the parts outside the CDR3, is DTGVSQNPRHKITKRGQNVTFRCDPISEHNRLYWYRQTLGQGPEFLTYFQNEAQLEKSRLLSDRFSAERPKGSFSTLEIQRTEQGDSAMYLCASSFDGSSNEKLFFGSGTQLSVL.

V usage is TRBV11-1 and J usage is TRBJ2-7, with D hard to call. The CDR3 covers 13 residues. The V end lost 10 bases, the J end lost 6 bases, and 19 bases lay between the germline ends. The germline gives CDR1 SGHAT, CDR2 FQDESV (reference sequence). Written as DNA, the CDR3 is TGTGCCACCACAACCCCCCAGATCATCGAGCAGTACTTC. Amino acids: CATTTPQIIEQYF.

This clonotype was observed at least ten times. This rearrangement joins TRBV28 to TRBJ2-7; 7 positions match TRBD1. The germline V gene has CDR1 MDHEN and CDR2 SYDVKM. The CDR3 length is 13 residues. Trimming at V came to 0 bases and at J to 7 bases, leaving 3 bases not matched to a gene. In DNA, the CDR3 is TGTGCCAGCAGTTTATGGACAGGGTGGGAGCAGTACGTC. Its translation: CASSLWTGWEQYV.

This clonotype was detected only once. The chain uses TRBV20-1 and TRBJ2-1; no firm D call. CDR1 is DFQATT, CDR2 SNEGSKA, per germline (reference sequence). This CDR3 spans 15 amino acids. Trimming took 2 bases from V and 0 from J, leaving 11 bases between them. CDR3: CSARPTLSSYNEQFF. The CDR3 DNA is TGCAGTGCTAGACCGACACTGAGCTCCTACAATGAGCAGTTCTTC.

The chain uses TRBV29-1 and TRBJ2-6; D is unclear. The CDR3 totals 15 residues. Trimming left V 3 bases short and J 0 bases short, with 9 bases between. The V gene's germline CDR1 is SQVTM and CDR2 ANQGSEA. CDR3 sequence (DNA): TGCAGCGTTGACCAGGACCTCTCTGGGGCCAACGTCCTGACTTTC. Protein sequence: CSVDQDLSGANVLTF.

The gene calls are TRBV5-1 and TRBJ2-7; 8 bases are shared with TRBD1. The germline V gene encodes CDR1 SGHRS and CDR2 YFSETQ. The CDR3 covers 14 residues. V lost 3 bases and J lost 0; bases outside the gene matches: 2. For the CDR3, the DNA is TGCGCCAGCAGCTGGACAGGGAGCTCCTACGAGCAGTACTTC. Translating gives CASSWTGSSYEQYF. The whole variable domain, filled in from reference TRBV5-1 and TRBJ2-7, reads KAGVTQTPRYLIKTRGQQVTLSCSPISGHRSVSWYQQTPGQGLQFLFEYFSETQRNKGNFPGRFSGRQFSNSRSEMNVSTLELGDSALYLCASSWTGSSYEQYFGPGTRLTVT.

In this sample, this clonotype turned up a few times. The rearrangement uses TRBV19 and TRBJ2-3; D gene uncertain. CDR1 LNHDA and CDR2 SQIVND come from the germline V gene (reference sequence). V lost 8 bases to trimming and J lost 4 bases, with 10 bases between them. The CDR3 consists of 12 residues. CDR3 protein: CASQDLADTQYF. Written as DNA, the CDR3 is TGTGCCAGTCAGGACCTCGCAGATACGCAGTATTTT.

The chain recombines TRBV20-1 with TRBJ2-7; TRBD1 agrees at 7 bases. The CDR3 covers 12 residues. Germline-derived CDR1 and CDR2 are DFQATT and SNEGSKA (reference sequence). The V and J ends lost 4 bases and 3 bases, in that order; junction bases with no gene match: 3. CDR3 sequence: CSAKGAVYEQYF. CDR3 coding DNA: TGCAGTGCTAAGGGGGCGGTCTACGAGCAGTACTTC.